This paragraph covers one T cell receptor beta chain sequence. These data originate in a study of technical replicates of blood from several donors. Here immunoSEQ multiplex PCR was the method, and the copy in TCRdb shows in-frame clones only, minus some. Among 75,000 to 85,000 clones, about 94% were seen once, and the ten largest hold roughly 0.36%. Trimming took 5 bases from V and 1 from J, leaving 15 bases between them. The germline CDR1 and CDR2 sequences are MNHEY and SVGAGI. The length of the CDR3 is 15 residues. The rearrangement joins TRBV6-5 to TRBJ2-7; TRBD1 is a possible D gene (6 bases). The sequencing input was T cells isolated from PBMCs. The origin of this receptor is a human donor in good health. The CDR3 DNA reads as TGTGCCAGCAGTCAGTGGGACATGAGATCCTACGAGCAGTACTTC. It specifies CASSQWDMRSYEQYF.